This T cell receptor (beta chain) was identified in a study of T cells in Graves' hyperthyroidism and ophthalmopathy. Study-wide context: The blood sample was taken at first diagnosis, before treatment began.

Among ophthalmopathy patients, the Clinical Activity Score reached at least 3, the NOSPECS grade reached at least 4, and duration remained under 3 months. Amplified regions were TCR beta CDR3 sequences from RNA transcripts. In the first-round RT-PCR of the TCR CDR3, the HTBI primer set was used. One entry per CDR3 protein, called by TCRdb with MiXCR from the multiplex PCR reads. This table has approximately 410,000 distinct CDR3 sequences, approximately 14% appearing once. The CDR3 consists of 13 residues. With V trimmed by 6 bases and J by 3 bases, 3 bases remained unmatched. The V gene's germline CDR1 is MNHEY and CDR2 SMNVEV (reference sequence). This clonotype has at least ten counts.

The sequencing input was blood. The clonotype was recovered from a man aged 18 to 30 with Graves' ophthalmopathy. The V gene is TRBV27, the J gene TRBJ2-3, with 7 bases aligning to TRBD2. Here the CDR3 reads CASRRLATDTQYF. The CDR3 DNA reads TGTGCCAGCAGAAGACTAGCTACAGATACGCAGTATTTT.